A single sample gave rise to the 2 T cell receptor beta chains below, sequenced in a study of glioma-infiltrating T cells. TCR alpha and beta CDR3 regions were amplified from RNA using iRepertoire nested multiplex PCR. TCRdb re-called the multiplex PCR reads through MiXCR, storing one row per CDR3 protein. The profile covers over 140,000 distinct CDR3 sequences, with roughly two fifths appearing a single time and around 20% taken by the ten largest. The source material was glioma tissue, nonneoplastic brain tissue, or PBMCs (not recorded which). These receptors came from a human donor with low-grade glioma or glioblastoma, undergoing nonglioma brain surgery, or in good health (not recorded which).

Regarding this clonotype: A junction boundary mismatches the germline segment, possibly from a read error. This rearrangement joins TRBV4-1 to TRBJ2-3; D might be TRBD2 (6 bases). CDR3 length equals 17 residues. Germline V gene data show CDR1 as MGHRA and CDR2 as YSYEKL. Written as DNA, the CDR3 is TGCGCCGGCAGCCAAGATGGCCCCGGGACTGGCACAGATACGCAGTATTTT. Amino acid sequence: CAGSQDGPGTGTDTQYF.

This clonotype showed up just a few times. The gene calls are TRBV27 and TRBJ1-5; TRBD1 aligns across 7 bases. This CDR3 is built from 14 residues. With V trimmed by 6 bases and J by 4 bases, 6 bases remained unmatched. Germline CDR1 is MNHEY and CDR2 is SMNVEV (reference sequence). This CDR3 is CASRPGTVNQPQHF. The CDR3 DNA follows: TGTGCCAGCAGACCCGGGACAGTGAATCAGCCCCAGCATTTT.